The 24 T cell receptor beta chains below all came from one sample that was sequenced in a study of T cells in Graves' hyperthyroidism and ophthalmopathy. The CDR3 regions of TCR beta were amplified from RNA transcripts. The primer set for the first-round RT-PCR of the TCR CDR3 was HTBI. MiXCR was run by TCRdb on the multiplex PCR reads, yielding one entry per CDR3 protein. The sample lists under 650,000 distinct CDR3 sequences, 15% to 20% seen once, with 3.8% in the top ten. Sequencing input: blood. Receptors originate from a woman between 25 and 40 years old with Graves' hyperthyroidism.

This clonotype came up many times. This chain joins TRBV28 and TRBJ2-1; no clear D gene. The CDR3 extends over 14 amino acids. In germline, CDR1 is MDHEN, CDR2 SYDVKM. The ends were cut back, 4 bases at V and 3 bases at J, with 10 bases in the middle. The CDR3 loop reads CASSSPTLYNEQFF. CDR3 nucleotide sequence: TGTGCCAGCAGTTCTCCGACCCTCTACAATGAGCAGTTCTTC.

The chain recombines TRBV29-1 with TRBJ1-1; unclear D gene. Germline CDR1 and CDR2: SQVTM and ANQGSEA. The germline V and J ends were trimmed by 6 bases and 3 bases, with 11 bases remaining between them. This CDR3 is 12 amino acids long. CDR3 loop: CSVPLSDTEAFF. The DNA of the CDR3 is TGCAGCGTCCCCCTTAGTGACACTGAAGCTTTCTTT.

The chain couples TRBV28 to TRBJ2-3; the match to TRBD2 covers 15 bases. The V gene end was trimmed by 5 bases and the J gene end by 6 bases; junction bases not matched to a gene: 18. In germline, CDR1 is MDHEN, CDR2 SYDVKM. The CDR3 consists of 20 residues. CDR3 protein: CASSPLEGAGTSGRSDTQYF. CDR3 nucleotide sequence: TGTGCCAGCAGTCCCCTGGAGGGGGCAGGGACTAGCGGGAGGTCGGATACGCAGTATTTT.

In nucleotides, the CDR3 is TGCGCCAGCAGCTTGGCGGTCAGGGGTTACGAGCAGTACTTC. Translating it yields CASSLAVRGYEQYF. The V call is TRBV5-1, the J call TRBJ2-7; D may be TRBD1 (6 bases). In germline, CDR1 is SGHRS, CDR2 YFSETQ. The CDR3 has 14 residues. Between the trimmed V and J ends, which lost 0 bases and 4 bases, there was a span of 11 bases.

The V and J genes are TRBV6-1 and TRBJ2-2, with a possible D match to TRBD1 (6 bases). This CDR3 contains 15 residues. The V end lost 5 bases, the J end lost 7 bases, and 17 bases lay between the germline ends. Germline CDR1 is MNHNS and CDR2 is SASEGT. This CDR3 is CASSYSSRGFGELFF. Written as DNA, the CDR3 is TGTGCCAGCAGTTATTCAAGCAGGGGTTTCGGGGAGCTGTTTTTT.

In regard to this clonotype: One junction end does not reproduce the germline sequence, and a read error may be involved. The rearrangement joins TRBV3-1 to TRBJ1-2; TRBD1 is a possible D gene (6 bases). The CDR3 contains 17 residues. Per the germline V gene, CDR1 is LGHDT and CDR2 is YNNKEL (reference sequence). The CDR3 loop reads CASSPDTSYRVGDGYTF. DNA of the CDR3: TGCGCCAGCAGCCCCGATACCTCATACAGGGTAGGGGATGGCTACACCTTC.

This clonotype showed up just once. One junction end does not reproduce the germline sequence, and a read error may be involved. The chain has TRBV18 and TRBJ2-3, with 7 bases that match TRBD2. CDR3 length equals 17 residues. CDR1 is KGHSH and CDR2 is LQKENI in the germline V gene. In DNA form, the CDR3 reads TGTGTCAGCTCACCACTAGCGACGCCGGTGGGGACAGATACGCAGTATTTT. Translating gives CVSSPLATPVGTDTQYF.

Many counts were recorded for this clonotype. The chain uses TRBV12-3 or TRBV12-4 and TRBJ1-3; D unresolved. The CDR3 length is 13 residues. V lost 8 bases to trimming and J lost 0 bases, with 8 bases between them. CDR3 residues: CASGILSGNTIYF. CDR3 sequence (DNA): TGTGCCAGCGGGATTCTCTCTGGAAACACCATATATTTT.

Ten or more counts support this clonotype. This rearrangement joins TRBV20-1 to TRBJ1-1; 7 bases are a match to TRBD1. The germline gives CDR1 DFQATT, CDR2 SNEGSKA (reference sequence). CDR3 length: 13 amino acids. The J segment lost 3 bases and the V segment lost 5 bases, leaving 6 bases of the junction unmatched. CDR3 DNA sequence: TGCAGTGCTCAGACAGGGTGGTACACTGAAGCTTTCTTT. Protein sequence: CSAQTGWYTEAFF.

The rearrangement joins TRBV9 to TRBJ1-6; possible D gene TRBD1, 6 bases. CDR1 is SGDLS and CDR2 is YYNGEE in the germline V gene. V gave up 2 bases and J gave up 5 bases, with 11 bases separating them. This CDR3 has 15 amino acids. The CDR3 sequence is CASSVATGNNSPLHF. CDR3 nucleotides: TGTGCCAGCAGCGTCGCCACAGGGAATAATTCACCCCTCCACTTT.

As regards this clonotype: One end of the junction is discordant with germline, which a read error may explain. The rearrangement uses TRBV5-1 and TRBJ2-5; D might be TRBD1 (5 bases). The germline gives CDR1 SGHRS, CDR2 YFSETQ. The CDR3 is 13 residues long. The CDR3 spells CAGSLGQVEAQYF. The CDR3 DNA reads TGCGCCGGCAGCTTGGGGCAGGTTGAGGCCCAGTACTTC.

In its sample, this clonotype was seen a few times. V gene TRBV6-1 combines with J gene TRBJ2-7, with D possibly being TRBD1 (5 bases). V was shortened by 6 bases and J by 1 base, with 19 bases between the two germline ends. The CDR3 is 16 residues long. CDR1 MNHNS and CDR2 SASEGT come from the germline V gene. The CDR3 loop reads CASSTQSTVLSYEQYF. In DNA, the CDR3 is TGTGCCAGCAGCACCCAGTCGACAGTCTTATCCTACGAGCAGTACTTC.

This clonotype has ten or more counts. The CDR3 nucleotides are TGCAGTGCTAGAGACGGCCAGGGGGCGAATGAGCAGTTCTTC. Translating gives CSARDGQGANEQFF. This rearrangement joins TRBV20-1 to TRBJ2-1; 8 bases align to TRBD1. The CDR3 has 14 residues. V was pared by 0 bases and J by 7 bases, with 5 bases of the junction left unmatched. Germline CDR1 and CDR2: DFQATT and SNEGSKA (reference sequence).

This clonotype has only a few counts. The chain links TRBV3-1 to TRBJ2-7, with D perhaps matching TRBD1 or TRBD2 (5 bases each). This CDR3 has 13 amino acids. Germline values: CDR1 LGHDT, CDR2 YNNKEL (reference sequence). Trimming stripped 1 base from V and 3 bases from J, with 7 bases between. The CDR3: CASSQAGRYEQYF. CDR3 bases: TGTGCCAGCAGCCAAGCGGGACGCTACGAGCAGTACTTC.

The chain couples TRBV6-4 to TRBJ2-3; 10 nucleotides match TRBD2. Per the germline V gene, CDR1 is MRHNA and CDR2 is SNTAGT. Germline trimming cut 4 bases from V and 4 bases from J; bases unmatched to any gene: 2. The CDR3 consists of 14 residues. The DNA for the CDR3 is TGTGCCAGCAGTGGGACTAGCGGAGCAGATACGCAGTATTTT. It yields the protein CASSGTSGADTQYF.

This clonotype was seen ten or more times. The chain employs TRBV6-2 or TRBV6-3 and TRBJ2-7; TRBD1 matches 9 bases. The V segment lost 7 bases and the J segment 0 bases; nucleotides outside the gene matches: 4. CDR3 length: 14 residues. CDR1 is MNHEY, CDR2 SVGEGT, per germline. CDR3 sequence reads: CASTGTGRSYEQYF. The CDR3 coding sequence is TGTGCCAGCACCGGGACAGGGCGCTCCTACGAGCAGTACTTC.

This clonotype appeared many times. DNA of the CDR3: TGTGCCAGCAGGTCCCGGAGGTCTACCGACTATGGCTACACCTTC. Its translation: CASRSRRSTDYGYTF. This chain links TRBV28 with TRBJ1-2; no clear D. Germline CDR1 is MDHEN and CDR2 is SYDVKM. Trimming removed 6 bases from V and 3 bases from J, with 17 bases in between. The CDR3 sequence is 15 residues long.

This clonotype was recorded many times. For the CDR3, the DNA is TGTGCCAGCAGTTTCGACATGGGGTTGGTCCAGCCCCAGCATTTT. It is translated as CASSFDMGLVQPQHF. V and J are TRBV28 and TRBJ1-5, with D unclear. CDR3 length: 15 residues. Germline lookup yields CDR1 MDHEN and CDR2 SYDVKM. Trimming removed 3 bases at V and 7 bases at J, with 16 bases between.

A remark on this clonotype: A read error is the likely source, as a far larger clone sits one nucleotide away. The chain is built from TRBV28 and TRBJ1-2; D perhaps matches TRBD1 (6 bases). The germline CDR1 and CDR2 sequences are MDHEN and SYDVKM. The CDR3 extends over 12 amino acids. V was clipped by 2 bases and J by 8 bases, with 9 bases between them. The CDR3 bases are TGTGCCAGCAGTTTAGCAGGGGAGGGCTACACCTTC. It yields the protein CASSLAGEGYTF.

This clonotype was seen ten or more times. The chain links TRBV12-3 or TRBV12-4 to TRBJ1-5; possible D gene TRBD1, 6 bases. V lost 5 bases to trimming and J lost 5 bases, with 10 bases between them. The CDR3 totals 13 residues. This CDR3 reads CASSGGSYQPQHF. CDR3 DNA: TGTGCCAGCAGTGGGGGCTCATATCAGCCCCAGCATTTT.

This clonotype was detected only a few times. The chain combines TRBV11-1 with TRBJ2-1; 9 bases are a match to TRBD2. The CDR3 sequence is 15 residues long. Germline trimming cut 5 bases from V and 6 bases from J; bases unmatched to any gene: 8. Looked up from germline, CDR1 is SGHAT and CDR2 is FQDESV (reference sequence). The CDR3 DNA reads as TGTGCCAGCAGCCAAGTGGGGACTAGCAGCAATGAGCAGTTCTTC. It codes for CASSQVGTSSNEQFF. The complete variable domain, with remaining parts taken from reference TRBV11-1 and TRBJ2-1, reads EAEVAQSPRYKITEKSQAVAFWCDPISGHATLYWYRQILGQGPELLVQFQDESVVDDSQLPKDRFSAERLKGVDSTLKIQPAELGDSAMYLCASSQVGTSSNEQFFGPGTRLTVL.

At least ten counts were recorded for this clonotype. This chain joins TRBV11-2 and TRBJ2-7; D remains unclear. Germline CDR1 SGHAT, CDR2 FQNNGV. The CDR3 has 12 amino acids. V lost 7 bases and J lost 6, with 13 bases in between. The CDR3 spells CASTGPGAEQYF. CDR3 coding DNA: TGTGCCAGCACCGGTCCGGGTGCCGAGCAGTACTTC.

In this sample, this clonotype turned up many times. The rearrangement uses TRBV28 and TRBJ2-1, with D possibly matching TRBD1 (6 bases). V was trimmed by 8 bases and J by 6 bases, leaving 11 bases between them. The CDR3 has 12 amino acids. The V gene's germline CDR1 is MDHEN and CDR2 SYDVKM. This CDR3 is CASGGWVNEQFF. The CDR3 bases are TGTGCCAGCGGGGGCTGGGTCAATGAGCAGTTCTTC.

Concerning this clonotype itself: Germline and junction disagree at one end, which may indicate a read error. J is TRBJ1-1 and V is TRBV7-7; TRBD1 might be the D (5 bases). Germline CDR1 SSHAT, CDR2 FNYEAQ (reference sequence). This CDR3 is built from 13 residues. The CDR3 loop reads CASSSTVRGEAFF. DNA for the CDR3: TGTGCTAGCAGCTCAACGGTAAGGGGTGAAGCTTTCTTT.